Ten or more counts support the clone carrying this T cell receptor beta chain. What it binds is unknown. This specimen belongs to a study of CD8 T cells in ankylosing spondylitis. Study findings and constraints: Made up of eight highly homologous variants, a TCR beta motif appeared characteristic of ankylosing spondylitis blood. Enrichment of disease-linked clones was reportedly significant in matched ankylosing spondylitis synovial fluid.

Using quantitative 5'-RACE with molecular barcodes, the authors made TCR beta libraries. MiXCR, run by TCRdb on the 5' RACE reads, gives a single entry per CDR3 protein. The table includes approximately 140,000 distinct CDR3 sequences, approximately 9.2% detected once. The receptor was derived from a male donor with ankylosing spondylitis. The sample was synovial fluid, either unsorted or a sorted T cell fraction (not recorded which).

The CDR3 loop reads CASSEWPGAGTDQPQHF. CDR3 coding DNA: TGTGCCAGCAGTGAATGGCCCGGGGCAGGGACGGATCAGCCCCAGCATTTT. The chain combines TRBV2 with TRBJ1-5; a possible D gene is TRBD1 (5 bases). This CDR3 comprises 17 residues. Trimming stripped 2 bases from V and 5 bases from J, with 19 bases between. Germline CDR1 and CDR2: SNHLY and FYNNEI.